The source of this TCR beta chain is a study of cytomegalovirus exposure and HLA in healthy donors. Broader study findings: TCR sequences were mostly rare, though some public TCRs occurred in many donors. Listed as cytomegalovirus-associated were 150 to 200 TCR beta chains. TCR clusters originating in the first cohort tended to co-occur in the approximately 130 validation repertoires, according to a later analysis.

The data were produced by immunoSEQ multiplex PCR, yet TCRdb's version contains in-frame clones alone and is incomplete. The sample contains about 160,000 clones, less than 90% of which appear only once. As regards this clone: Its cognate antigen is unknown.

V gave up 4 bases and J gave up 8 bases; unmatched junction bases: 3. CDR3 length: 12 amino acids. Germline V gene lookup returns CDR1 SGHDT and CDR2 YYEEEE. The V and J genes are TRBV5-6 and TRBJ1-1, with 9 bases aligning to TRBD1. The sequenced sample consisted of PBMCs. The clonotype comes from a woman aged 18-29 years in good health and CMV-seronegative. The CDR3 DNA reads TGTGCCAGCAGCCCGACAGGGGGAGAAGCTTTCTTT. Amino acids: CASSPTGGEAFF. The complete variable domain, with remaining parts taken from reference TRBV5-6 and TRBJ1-1, reads DAGVTQSPTHLIKTRGQQVTLRCSPKSGHDTVSWYQQALGQGPQFIFQYYEEEERQRGNFPDRFSGHQFPNYSSELNVNALLLGDSALYLCASSPTGGEAFFGQGTRLTVV.